The 26 T cell receptor beta chains reported below all come from one sample, sequenced in a study of T cells after somatic rescue of genetic block. Clones were sequenced by immunoSEQ multiplex PCR, and TCRdb holds only the in-frame ones, with some missing. The table lists 45,000 to 70,000 clones, more than 90% of them singletons. The sequenced sample consisted of peripheral blood mononuclear cells (PBMCs). The source is a child younger than two.

The genes are TRBV21-1 and TRBJ2-7. TRBV21-1 corresponds to a pseudogene. CDR3 size: 17 residues. The CDR3 sequence: CASSKKGERVNSYEQYF. In DNA, the CDR3 is TGTGCCAGCAGCAAAAAGGGGGAGCGGGTTAACTCCTACGAGCAGTACTTC.

This clone was detected only a few times. CDR3 DNA: TGCGCCAGCAGCCAACCCCCCAACTACGAGCAGTACTTC. This gives the protein CASSQPPNYEQYF. The V gene is TRBV4-1, the J gene TRBJ2-7; no clear D gene. Germline CDR1 is MGHRA and CDR2 is YSYEKL. Trimming removed 2 bases from V and 3 bases from J, with 8 bases in between. The CDR3 contains 13 residues.

This clone was detected only once. The chain joins TRBV12-5 to TRBJ2-1; D unclear. The CDR3 has 14 amino acids. Germline V gives CDR1 LGHNT, CDR2 FRNRAP. V was shortened by 2 bases and J by 1 base, with 6 bases between the two germline ends. The CDR3 bases are TGTGCTAGTGGTTTGACCCTTTCCTACAATGAGCAGTTCTTC. Protein product: CASGLTLSYNEQFF.

CDR3 region: CASSLVRGLGLAGREFF. The CDR3, as DNA: TGTGCCAGCAGCTTAGTTCGGGGGCTGGGACTAGCGGGAAGGGAGTTCTTC. The V call is TRBV7-2, the J call TRBJ2-1, with TRBD2 matching 13 bases. Trimming cost V 1 base and J 14 bases; bases outside gene matches: 14. The germline CDR1 and CDR2 sequences are SGHTA and FQGNSA. The length of the CDR3 is 17 residues.

The V and J genes are TRBV4-3 and TRBJ2-1; 7 nucleotides line up with TRBD2. CDR3 size: 15 residues. Per the germline V gene, CDR1 is LGHNA and CDR2 is YSLEER. The J segment lost 10 bases and the V segment lost 1 base, leaving 10 bases of the junction unmatched. This chain's CDR3 is CASSQAGRKENEQFF. The CDR3 nucleotides are TGCGCCAGCAGCCAAGCCGGGAGGAAGGAAAACGAGCAGTTCTTC.

This clone was detected a few times. The chain links TRBV4-1 to TRBJ1-2; 8 nucleotides agree with TRBD1. CDR3 length: 12 amino acids. Germline V gene data show CDR1 as MGHRA and CDR2 as YSYEKL. V shed 1 base and J 8 bases; nucleotides not matched to a gene: 0. DNA of the CDR3: TGCGCCAGCAGCCAAGGGGACAGGGGCTACACCTTC. This codes for CASSQGDRGYTF.

This chain links TRBV29-1 with TRBJ2-5; unclear D gene. The CDR3 runs to 13 residues. Germline V CDR1 and CDR2: SQVTM, ANQGSEA. Deletions cut 2 bases from V and 4 bases from J, with 11 bases between. The CDR3 DNA reads as TGCAGCGTTGAAAGTAGTTTAGGAGAGACCCAGTACTTC. This encodes CSVESSLGETQYF.

The V call is TRBV19, the J call TRBJ2-5; TRBD2 agrees at 12 bases. CDR3 length equals 16 residues. The germline V gene encodes CDR1 LNHDA and CDR2 SQIVND (reference sequence). V shed 3 bases, J shed 2 bases, and the junction held 4 bases outside the gene matches. CDR3 coding DNA: TGTGCCAGTAGTATTCGGCTAGCGGGAGGGCAAGAGACCCAGTACTTC. Amino acid sequence: CASSIRLAGGQETQYF.

The chain joins TRBV10-3 to TRBJ1-1; unclear D gene. Germline V gene data show CDR1 as ENHRY and CDR2 as SYGVKD. The CDR3 length is 14 residues. V was pared by 3 bases and J by 0 bases, with 8 bases between. The CDR3 protein is CAISDAVMNTEAFF. DNA for the CDR3: TGTGCCATCAGTGATGCAGTTATGAACACTGAAGCTTTCTTT.

This clone came up once. The chain recombines TRBV4-3 with TRBJ2-2; 8 bases align to TRBD1. V trimming: 3 bases; J trimming: 5 bases; junction bases outside the gene matches: 8. Germline V gene sequence: CDR1 LGHNA, CDR2 YSLEER. The CDR3 sequence is 16 residues long. The CDR3 region has the DNA TGCGCCAGCAGCCATCGCGACAGGGGAGGAACCGGGGAGCTGTTTTTT. Its translation is CASSHRDRGGTGELFF.

The chain combines TRBV6-1 with TRBJ1-3; D is unresolved. The CDR3 covers 15 residues. Deletions cut 6 bases from V and 0 bases from J, with 12 bases between. Germline V gene data show CDR1 as MNHNS and CDR2 as SASEGT. CDR3 sequence reads: CASSFRPGSGNTIYF. Here the CDR3 DNA reads TGTGCCAGCAGCTTCAGACCGGGCTCTGGAAACACCATATATTTT.

V is TRBV28 and J is TRBJ2-1, with TRBD2 as a possible D gene (5 bases). The CDR3 runs 17 residues. V was clipped by 6 bases and J by 5 bases, with 23 bases between them. Germline CDR1 is MDHEN and CDR2 is SYDVKM. The CDR3 is CASSRPTRLAENNEQFF. For the CDR3, the DNA is TGTGCCAGCAGCCGCCCTACGCGTCTAGCAGAAAACAATGAGCAGTTCTTC.

This chain joins TRBV6-5 and TRBJ2-1; a possible D gene is TRBD1 (6 bases). The CDR3 extends over 13 amino acids. Looked up from germline, CDR1 is MNHEY and CDR2 is SVGAGI. V was pared by 5 bases and J by 3 bases, with 8 bases between. DNA of the CDR3: TGTGCCAGCAGTCCGGACAGCTACAATGAGCAGTTCTTC. Protein: CASSPDSYNEQFF.

This clone was counted a single time. V and J are TRBV2 and TRBJ1-1; a possible D gene is TRBD1 (5 bases). V lost 8 bases and J 0 bases, leaving 16 bases between the germline ends. Germline assignment: CDR1 SNHLY and CDR2 FYNNEI. This CDR3 has 15 residues. The CDR3 loop is CASGGLGYMNTEAFF. In DNA form, the CDR3 reads TGTGCCAGCGGGGGACTGGGGTATATGAACACTGAAGCTTTCTTT.

The J gene is TRBJ1-6, the V gene TRBV7-9; D remains ambiguous. Per the germline V gene, CDR1 is SEHNR and CDR2 is FQNEAQ (reference sequence). With 2 bases removed from V and 5 bases from J, the gap between germline ends came to 4 bases. The CDR3 totals 13 residues. This CDR3 is CASSLQDNSPLHF. The CDR3 nucleotides read TGTGCCAGCAGCTTACAGGATAATTCACCCCTCCACTTT.

V is TRBV27 and J is TRBJ2-1, with TRBD2 matching over 12 bases. Germline V CDR1 and CDR2: MNHEY, SMNVEV (reference sequence). The CDR3 contains 16 residues. The trim removed 6 bases at V and 4 bases at J, leaving 7 bases unmatched. The CDR3: CASSTRTSGAYNEQFF. CDR3 in DNA: TGTGCCAGCAGCACCCGGACTAGCGGGGCTTACAATGAGCAGTTCTTC.

DNA of the CDR3: TGCGCCAGCAGCTCCGGGACTAGCGGATACAATGAGCAGTTCTTC. Translation gives CASSSGTSGYNEQFF. This chain uses TRBV5-1 with TRBJ2-1, with 11 bases identical to TRBD2. This CDR3 is built from 15 residues. The germline CDR1 and CDR2 sequences are SGHRS and YFSETQ. V lost 3 bases, J lost 4 bases, and 3 bases stayed unmatched.

V and J are TRBV9 and TRBJ2-7; no firm D call. CDR3 size: 15 residues. Germline V gene lookup returns CDR1 SGDLS and CDR2 YYNGEE. V shed 0 bases and J shed 0 bases, with 10 bases lying between them. CDR3 sequence (DNA): TGTGCCAGCAGCGTAGCGGAAGGCCCCTCCTACGAGCAGTACTTC. It specifies CASSVAEGPSYEQYF. Full variable domain (rest looked up from reference TRBV9 and TRBJ2-7): DSGVTQTPKHLITATGQRVTLRCSPRSGDLSVYWYQQSLDQGLQFLIQYYNGEERAKGNILERFSAQQFPDLHSELNLSSLELGDSALYFCASSVAEGPSYEQYFGPGTRLTVT.

This clone was observed a single time. The gene calls are TRBV10-3 and TRBJ1-5; D gene ambiguous. CDR3 size: 16 residues. V dropped 3 bases and J dropped 0 bases, with 12 bases sitting between them. Germline loops: CDR1 ENHRY, CDR2 SYGVKD. CDR3 DNA: TGTGCCATCAGTGAAGGCAGTCTTTATAGCAATCAGCCCCAGCATTTT. This gives the protein CAISEGSLYSNQPQHF.

The rearrangement links TRBV28 to TRBJ2-2; tentative D call: TRBD2 (5 bases). The CDR3 extends over 16 amino acids. The V end was cut by 3 bases, the J end by 1 base, with 12 bases between. The germline V gene has CDR1 MDHEN and CDR2 SYDVKM. The CDR3 bases are TGTGCCAGCAGTTTCCAGGACTTTATGAACACCGGGGAGCTGTTTTTT. Its protein is CASSFQDFMNTGELFF.

The chain is built from TRBV4-2 and TRBJ1-5; 9 nucleotides agree with TRBD1. The V gene's germline CDR1 is LGHNA and CDR2 YNFKEQ. There are 18 residues in the CDR3. The V gene end was trimmed by 4 bases and the J gene end by 2 bases; junction bases not matched to a gene: 12. The CDR3 bases are TGTGCCAGCAGCCGATCCCACAGGGGGCCGGGGGGCAATCAGCCCCAGCATTTT. Its translation: CASSRSHRGPGGNQPQHF.

This chain joins TRBV19 and TRBJ2-1; D gene uncertain. CDR1 LNHDA and CDR2 SQIVND come from the germline V gene (reference sequence). Between the trimmed V and J ends, which lost 2 bases and 8 bases, there was a span of 10 bases. The CDR3 runs 13 residues. Here the CDR3 reads CASSIPPTDEQFF. The CDR3 bases are TGTGCCAGTAGTATACCCCCTACGGATGAGCAGTTCTTC.

This clone was seen only once. The chain recombines TRBV7-3 with TRBJ2-2; D is possibly TRBD2 (5 bases). The CDR3 runs 15 residues. Per the germline V gene, CDR1 is SGHTA and CDR2 is FQGTGA. Trimming pared 1 base from V and 5 bases from J, leaving 11 bases between. The CDR3 is CASSLRALGTGELFF. DNA for the CDR3: TGTGCCAGCAGCTTAAGGGCACTAGGGACCGGGGAGCTGTTTTTT.

This CDR3 reads CASSLSGGSTDTQYF. CDR3 sequence (DNA): TGTGCCAGCAGTTTATCGGGGGGGAGCACAGATACGCAGTATTTT. The genes are TRBV27 and TRBJ2-3; 7 bases map to TRBD2. V was pared by 0 bases and J by 0 bases, with 0 bases of the junction left unmatched. Germline CDR1 and CDR2: MNHEY and SMNVEV (reference sequence). The CDR3 sequence is 15 residues long.

The chain joins TRBV14 to TRBJ2-3, with a weak D call TRBD2 (6 bases). Between the trimmed V and J ends, which lost 2 bases and 0 bases, there was a span of 12 bases. The CDR3 extends over 16 amino acids. Germline assignment: CDR1 SGHDN and CDR2 FVKESK. The CDR3 nucleotides read TGTGCCAGCAGCCAACTGGGACTTACTAGCACAGATACGCAGTATTTT. Encoded protein: CASSQLGLTSTDTQYF.

The V call is TRBV13, the J call TRBJ2-5; a possible D gene is TRBD2 (6 bases). Germline CDR1 is PRHDT and CDR2 is FYEKMQ (reference sequence). CDR3 length equals 12 residues. Trimming stripped 6 bases from V and 4 bases from J, with 9 bases between. The CDR3 region is CASRGGVETQYF. As DNA, the CDR3 is TGTGCCAGCAGGGGCGGGGTAGAGACCCAGTACTTC.